This T cell receptor (beta chain) came from a study of control samples from healthy donors and cancer patients. The CDR3 consists of 13 residues. Germline V gene sequence: CDR1 SEHNR, CDR2 FQNEAQ (reference sequence). V lost 1 base, J lost 5 bases, and 1 base stayed unmatched. Clones were read by immunoSEQ multiplex PCR, and TCRdb kept only the in-frame ones, dropping some. The table shows 150,000 or so clones, with 70% to 90% occurring only once. This sequence was found in a young woman in good health. Sequenced: blood. The chain recombines TRBV7-9 with TRBJ2-7; 8 bases are shared with TRBD1. The CDR3 is CASSLVDRDEQYF. CDR3 nucleotides: TGTGCCAGCAGCTTAGTGGACAGGGACGAGCAGTACTTC.